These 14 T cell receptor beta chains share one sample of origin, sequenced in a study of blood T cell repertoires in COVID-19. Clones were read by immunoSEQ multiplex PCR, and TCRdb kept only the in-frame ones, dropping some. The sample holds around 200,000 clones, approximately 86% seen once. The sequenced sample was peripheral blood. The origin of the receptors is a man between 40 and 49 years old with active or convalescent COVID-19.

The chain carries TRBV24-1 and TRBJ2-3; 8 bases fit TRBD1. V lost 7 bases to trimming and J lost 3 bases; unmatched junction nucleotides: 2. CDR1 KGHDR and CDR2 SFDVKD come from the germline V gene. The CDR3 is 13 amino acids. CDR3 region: CATSRQGTDTQYF. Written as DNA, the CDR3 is TGTGCCACCAGCAGACAGGGGACAGATACGCAGTATTTT.

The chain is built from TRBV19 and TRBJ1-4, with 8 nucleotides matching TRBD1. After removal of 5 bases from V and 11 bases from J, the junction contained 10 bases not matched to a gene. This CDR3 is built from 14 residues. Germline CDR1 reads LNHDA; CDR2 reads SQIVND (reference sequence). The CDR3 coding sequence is TGTGCCAGTAGTTTGGGGACAGGATTAGGGAAACTGTTTTTT. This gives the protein CASSLGTGLGKLFF.

The CDR3 sequence is CASSLEVGEGYTF. In nucleotides, the CDR3 is TGTGCCAGCAGCTTGGAGGTGGGAGAGGGCTACACCTTC. The chain combines TRBV5-5 with TRBJ1-2; D remains unclear. From germline, CDR1 is SGHKS and CDR2 YYEKEE (reference sequence). The CDR3 contains 13 residues. V lost 0 bases, J lost 8 bases, and 11 bases lay in between.

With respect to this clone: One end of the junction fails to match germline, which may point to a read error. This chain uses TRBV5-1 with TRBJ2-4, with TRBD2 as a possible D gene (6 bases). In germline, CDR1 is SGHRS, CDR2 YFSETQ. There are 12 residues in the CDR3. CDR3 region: CASSFEAGTQDF. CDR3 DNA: TGCGCCAGCAGCTTTGAGGCAGGGACTCAGGACTTC.

CDR3 DNA: TGTGCCAGCAGCCGTAGCGGGGGGCCCTCCTACGAGCAGTACTTC. As protein: CASSRSGGPSYEQYF. The V call is TRBV11-2, the J call TRBJ2-7, with 10 bases matching TRBD2. This CDR3 contains 15 residues. The junction had 4 bases not matched to a gene; V was cut back by 5 bases and J by 0 bases. Germline lookup yields CDR1 SGHAT and CDR2 FQNNGV.

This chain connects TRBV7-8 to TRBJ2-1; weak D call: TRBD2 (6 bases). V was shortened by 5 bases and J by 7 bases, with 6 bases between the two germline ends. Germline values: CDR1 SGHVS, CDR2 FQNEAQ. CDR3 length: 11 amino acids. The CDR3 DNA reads TGTGCCAGCAGCGGGGGGAATGAGCAGTTCTTC. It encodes CASSGGNEQFF.

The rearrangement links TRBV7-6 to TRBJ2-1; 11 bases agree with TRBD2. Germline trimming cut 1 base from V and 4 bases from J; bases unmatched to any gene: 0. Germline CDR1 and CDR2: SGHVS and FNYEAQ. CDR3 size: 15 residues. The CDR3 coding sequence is TGTGCCAGCAGCTTAGGGACTAGCGGGTACAATGAGCAGTTCTTC. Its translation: CASSLGTSGYNEQFF.

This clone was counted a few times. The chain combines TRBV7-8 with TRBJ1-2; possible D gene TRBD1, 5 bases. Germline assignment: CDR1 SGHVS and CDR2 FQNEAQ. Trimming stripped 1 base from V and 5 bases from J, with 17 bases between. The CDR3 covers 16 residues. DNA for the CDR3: TGTGCCAGCAGCTTAGTATACACTGGGGCCGGGTATGGCTACACCTTC. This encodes CASSLVYTGAGYGYTF.

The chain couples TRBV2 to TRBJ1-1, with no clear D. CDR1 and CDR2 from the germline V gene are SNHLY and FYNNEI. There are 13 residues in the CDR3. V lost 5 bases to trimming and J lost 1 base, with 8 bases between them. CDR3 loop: CASSQNTNTEAFF. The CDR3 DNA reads TGTGCCAGCAGTCAGAACACGAACACTGAAGCTTTCTTT.

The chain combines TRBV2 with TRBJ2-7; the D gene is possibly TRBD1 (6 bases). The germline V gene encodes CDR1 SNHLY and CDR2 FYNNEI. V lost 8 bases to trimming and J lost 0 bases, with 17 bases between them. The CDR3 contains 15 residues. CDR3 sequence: CASGKGDASSYEQYF. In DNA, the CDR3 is TGTGCCAGCGGTAAGGGGGACGCCAGCTCCTACGAGCAGTACTTC. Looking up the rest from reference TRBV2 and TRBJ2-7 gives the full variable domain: EPEVTQTPSHQVTQMGQEVILRCVPISNHLYFYWYRQILGQKVEFLVSFYNNEISEKSEIFDDQFSVERPDGSNFTLKIRSTKLEDSAMYFCASGKGDASSYEQYFGPGTRLTVT.

This chain's CDR3 is CATSGGLNEKLFF. The CDR3 nucleotides read TGTGCCACCAGCGGCGGCCTTAATGAAAAACTGTTTTTT. The chain couples TRBV15 to TRBJ1-4; D unresolved. The CDR3 loop spans 13 amino acids. Germline CDR1 LNHNV, CDR2 YYDKDF (reference sequence). V lost 5 bases, J lost 4 bases, and 8 bases lay in between.

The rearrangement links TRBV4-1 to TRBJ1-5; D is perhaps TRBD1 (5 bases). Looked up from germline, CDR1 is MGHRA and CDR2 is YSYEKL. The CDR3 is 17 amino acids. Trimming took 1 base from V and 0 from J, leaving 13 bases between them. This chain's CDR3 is CASSQVPTEFSNQPQHF. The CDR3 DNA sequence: TGCGCCAGCAGCCAAGTCCCGACAGAGTTTAGCAATCAGCCCCAGCATTTT.

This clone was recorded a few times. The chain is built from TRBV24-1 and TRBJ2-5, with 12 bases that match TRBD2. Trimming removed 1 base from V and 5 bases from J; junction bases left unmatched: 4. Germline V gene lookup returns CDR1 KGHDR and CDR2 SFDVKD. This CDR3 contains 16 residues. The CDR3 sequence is CATSDFLAGGRETQYF. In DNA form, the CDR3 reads TGTGCCACCAGTGATTTCCTAGCGGGGGGGCGGGAGACCCAGTACTTC.

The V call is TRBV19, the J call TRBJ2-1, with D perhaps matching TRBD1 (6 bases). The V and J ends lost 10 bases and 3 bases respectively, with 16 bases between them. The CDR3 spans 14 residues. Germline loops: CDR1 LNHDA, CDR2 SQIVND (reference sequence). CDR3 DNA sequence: TGTGCCACCAGGGGTCGAGTAAACTACAATGAGCAGTTCTTC. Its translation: CATRGRVNYNEQFF.